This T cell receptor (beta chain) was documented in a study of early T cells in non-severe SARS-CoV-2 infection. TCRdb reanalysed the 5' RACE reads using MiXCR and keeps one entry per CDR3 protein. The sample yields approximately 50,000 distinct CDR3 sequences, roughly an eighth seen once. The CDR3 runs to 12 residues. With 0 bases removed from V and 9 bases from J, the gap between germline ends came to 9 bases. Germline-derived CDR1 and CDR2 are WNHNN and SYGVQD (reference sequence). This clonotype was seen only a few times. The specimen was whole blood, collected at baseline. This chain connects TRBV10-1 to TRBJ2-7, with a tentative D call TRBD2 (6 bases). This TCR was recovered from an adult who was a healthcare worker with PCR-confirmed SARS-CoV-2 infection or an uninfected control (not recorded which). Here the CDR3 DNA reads TGCGCCAGCAGTGAGTCGATGGGGGGGCAGTACTTC. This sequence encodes CASSESMGGQYF.